Listed below are T cell receptor beta chains from one sample, sequenced in a study of cytomegalovirus exposure and HLA in healthy donors. Produced via immunoSEQ multiplex PCR; TCRdb's table is partial and in-frame only. The table has approximately 140,000 clones, approximately 80% seen once; the top ten hold approximately 1.8%. Sequencing input: PBMCs. These receptors were obtained from a middle-aged man in good health and CMV-seronegative. CDR3s include the opening cysteine and the closing phenylalanine or tryptophan. The D gene is left open where the match is weak. The size field is filled for only some rows; it gives once, few, many or a size class.

cdr3_length j_call d_call clone_size v_call cdr3_nt cdr3_aa
16 TRBJ2-5 TRBD1 . TRBV5-1 TGCGCCAGCAGCACGACACAGGGGGCTGGTGGAGAGACCCAGTACTTC CASSTTQGAGGETQYF
15 TRBJ2-3 . . TRBV11-3 TGTGCCAGCAGCTTAGGGGCCAACGGGGGAGATACGCAGTATTTT CASSLGANGGDTQYF
16 TRBJ1-1 . once TRBV9 TGTGCCAGCAGCGTAGAGGGGGGGGCATGGGACACTGAAGCTTTCTTT CASSVEGGAWDTEAFF
11 TRBJ2-1 . . TRBV19 TGTGCCAGTAAATCACGCGAGGGGCAGTTCTTC CASKSREGQFF
13 TRBJ2-1 . . TRBV6-7 TGTGCCAGCAGAAGGGGTTGGTACAATGAGCAGTTCTTC CASRRGWYNEQFF
12 TRBJ2-7 . few TRBV29-1 TGCAGCGTGACCCTCCCAGGAGGCGAGCAGTACTTC CSVTLPGGEQYF
12 TRBJ2-7 . . TRBV14 TGTGCCAGCAGCCAAGATCGGGAGGAGCAGTACTTC CASSQDREEQYF
15 TRBJ2-7 TRBD2 . TRBV30 TGTGCCTGGACCCCCGGGCGCGGGAGATCCGACGAGCAGTACTTC CAWTPGRGRSDEQYF
15 TRBJ2-7 TRBD2 . TRBV4-1 TGCGCCAGCAGCCAAGATTCTAGCGGCTCCTACGAGCAGTACTTC CASSQDSSGSYEQYF
20 TRBJ1-5 . . TRBV21-1 TGTGCCAGCAGCAAATCGGTATGGGACAGCTTCCCCCTTAGCAATCAGCCCCAGCATTTT CASSKSVWDSFPLSNQPQHF
13 TRBJ1-1 . . TRBV7-9 TGTGCCAGCAGCTTAGTGGGGCAGGGGCAAGCTTTCTTT CASSLVGQGQAFF
15 TRBJ1-1 . . TRBV28 TGTGCCAGCAGTTCCTCCGTACGGGGAGACACTGAAGCTTTCTTT CASSSSVRGDTEAFF
14 TRBJ2-7 TRBD2 . TRBV28 TGTGCCAGCAGCGGGGGGGCCTCCTCCTACGAGCAGTACTTC CASSGGASSYEQYF
14 TRBJ2-1 TRBD2 . TRBV18 TGTGCCAGCTCACCACTCGGGGGGGGCGATGAGCAGTTCTTC CASSPLGGGDEQFF
15 TRBJ2-4 . . TRBV7-9 TGTGCCAGCAGCTTAGAGGGGTTAGCCAAAAACATTCAGTACTTC CASSLEGLAKNIQYF